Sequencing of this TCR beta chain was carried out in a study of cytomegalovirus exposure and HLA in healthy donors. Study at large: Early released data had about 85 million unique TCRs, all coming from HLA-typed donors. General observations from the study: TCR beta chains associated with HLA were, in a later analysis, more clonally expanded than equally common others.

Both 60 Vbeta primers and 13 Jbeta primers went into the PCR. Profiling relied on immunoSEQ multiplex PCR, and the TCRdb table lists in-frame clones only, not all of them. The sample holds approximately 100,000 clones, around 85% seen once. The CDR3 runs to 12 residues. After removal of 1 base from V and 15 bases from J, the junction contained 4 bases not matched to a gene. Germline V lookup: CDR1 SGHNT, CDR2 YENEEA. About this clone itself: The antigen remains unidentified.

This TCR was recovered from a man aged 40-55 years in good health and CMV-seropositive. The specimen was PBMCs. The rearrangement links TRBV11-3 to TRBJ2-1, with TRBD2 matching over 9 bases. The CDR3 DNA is TGTGCCAGCAGCTTAGGGGGGACTAGCTTGTTCTTC. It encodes CASSLGGTSLFF.